This section outlines one T cell receptor (beta chain) sequence together with its context. Its antigen is not known. MiXCR, applied by TCRdb to the RT-PCR reads, yields one record per CDR3 protein. Here the sample spans 700,000 to 900,000 distinct CDR3 sequences, 20% to 25% being singletons. The CDR3 totals 14 residues. The germline V gene has CDR1 KGHSH and CDR2 LQKENI. With 5 bases clipped from V and 6 bases from J, the junction kept 3 bases outside the gene matches. The data belong to a study of response to subunit inactivated influenza vaccine. General study points: The authors proposed limited new T cell recruitment per seasonal influenza vaccination.

Here the sequenced sample was PBMCs from blood, taken around 5 days after vaccination. The chain uses TRBV18 and TRBJ2-2, with 10 bases lining up with TRBD2. The receptor was derived from a man between 45 and 60 years old who received an inactivated influenza vaccine. Here the CDR3 reads CASSSGTSAGELFF. CDR3 sequence (DNA): TGTGCCAGCTCATCCGGGACTAGCGCCGGGGAGCTGTTTTTT. Full variable domain (outside the CDR3, taken from reference TRBV18 and TRBJ2-2): NAGVMQNPRHLVRRRGQEARLRCSPMKGHSHVYWYRQLPEEGLKFMVYLQKENIIDESGMPKERFSAEFPKEGPSILRIQQVVRGDSAAYFCASSSGTSAGELFFGEGSRLTVL.